Each of the 13 T cell receptor beta chains below was sequenced from the same sample in a study of cytomegalovirus exposure and HLA in healthy donors. The PCR employed 60 Vbeta primers together with 13 Jbeta primers. The table came from immunoSEQ multiplex PCR; TCRdb's copy has only in-frame clones and leaves some out. The sample has 55,000 to 75,000 clones. Sequencing input: PBMCs. These receptors all stem from a male donor in good health and CMV-seronegative.

The genes are TRBV9 and TRBJ1-5; weak D call: TRBD1 (6 bases). V was cut by 3 bases and J by 4 bases, with 14 bases left in between. The CDR3 length is 15 residues. From germline, CDR1 is SGDLS and CDR2 YYNGEE. CDR3 loop: CASSASGTMNQPQHF. Written as DNA, the CDR3 is TGTGCCAGCAGCGCCTCCGGGACAATGAATCAGCCCCAGCATTTT.

The V gene is TRBV30, the J gene TRBJ2-2, with 9 positions matching TRBD2. V was pared by 3 bases and J by 2 bases, with 4 bases of the junction left unmatched. The germline V gene encodes CDR1 GTSNPN and CDR2 SVGIG (reference sequence). The CDR3 covers 15 residues. The CDR3 nucleotides are TGTGCCTGGAGAAAACTAGCGGGTAACACCGGGGAGCTGTTTTTT. Protein sequence: CAWRKLAGNTGELFF.

This chain connects TRBV10-3 to TRBJ2-3; 10 bases are shared with TRBD1. This CDR3 has 16 residues. Germline CDR1 and CDR2: ENHRY and SYGVKD. V shed 6 bases, J shed 4 bases, and the junction held 10 bases outside the gene matches. CDR3 coding DNA: TGTGCCATCAGAGCCCCGGGACAGGGGATCGCAGATACGCAGTATTTT. This translates into CAIRAPGQGIADTQYF.

V is TRBV5-1 and J is TRBJ2-1, with D tentatively TRBD2 (6 bases). This CDR3 comprises 13 residues. The germline gives CDR1 SGHRS, CDR2 YFSETQ. V lost 2 bases to trimming and J lost 9 bases, with 12 bases between them. The CDR3 nucleotides read TGCGCCAGCAGCTTTGGGACTTCGGGTGAGCAGTTCTTC. The encoded protein is CASSFGTSGEQFF.

A word on this clone: Mismatch with germline at one junction end may stem from a read error. J is TRBJ1-1 and V is TRBV7-2, with a tentative D call TRBD1 (6 bases). The CDR3 is made up of 13 amino acids. Germline CDR1 reads SGHTA; CDR2 reads FQGNSA. The CDR3 bases are TGTGCCAGCAGCCGGGGCAGGGGCACTGAAGATTTCTTT. Translated: CASSRGRGTEDFF.

V and J are TRBV9 and TRBJ2-7; 7 bases agree with TRBD2. The trim removed 2 bases at V and 1 base at J, leaving 9 bases unmatched. In germline, CDR1 is SGDLS, CDR2 YYNGEE. This CDR3 is built from 16 residues. CDR3 sequence: CASSVGGSGLSYEQYF. The CDR3 bases are TGTGCCAGCAGCGTGGGAGGGAGCGGATTGTCCTACGAGCAGTACTTC. The full variable domain, rest sourced from reference TRBV9 and TRBJ2-7, is DSGVTQTPKHLITATGQRVTLRCSPRSGDLSVYWYQQSLDQGLQFLIQYYNGEERAKGNILERFSAQQFPDLHSELNLSSLELGDSALYFCASSVGGSGLSYEQYFGPGTRLTVT.

This chain uses TRBV7-2 with TRBJ2-5; 12 bases are a match to TRBD2. Germline V gene sequence: CDR1 SGHTA, CDR2 FQGNSA. The junction had 2 bases not matched to a gene; V was cut back by 3 bases and J by 0 bases. The CDR3 covers 16 residues. In nucleotides, the CDR3 is TGTGCCAGCAGCTTCACTAGCGGGGGGCACCAAGAGACCCAGTACTTC. Translated: CASSFTSGGHQETQYF.

V and J are TRBV7-3 and TRBJ1-1; 9 positions match TRBD1. Germline CDR1 and CDR2: SGHTA and FQGTGA. After removal of 2 bases from V and 3 bases from J, the junction contained 4 bases not matched to a gene. CDR3 length: 15 residues. Written as DNA, the CDR3 is TGTGCCAGCAGCTTATCGTGGGACAGGGACACTGAAGCTTTCTTT. Its protein is CASSLSWDRDTEAFF.

V and J are TRBV11-2 and TRBJ2-2, with 7 nucleotides matching TRBD1. The ends lost 2 bases at V and 1 base at J; junction bases unmatched: 1. Germline CDR1 reads SGHAT; CDR2 reads FQNNGV. The CDR3 has 15 amino acids. CDR3 residues: CASSLRQGNTGELFF. The CDR3 DNA is TGTGCCAGCAGCTTAAGACAGGGGAACACCGGGGAGCTGTTTTTT.

V usage is TRBV6-5 and J usage is TRBJ2-7, with D possibly matching TRBD2 (5 bases). The V end lost 0 bases, the J end lost 3 bases, and 9 bases lay between the germline ends. CDR1 MNHEY and CDR2 SVGAGI come from the germline V gene. CDR3 length equals 14 residues. CDR3 in DNA: TGTGCCAGCAGTTACTCTGCGGGCATCTACGAGCAGTACTTC. Translation gives CASSYSAGIYEQYF.

This sequence joins TRBV2 and TRBJ1-4, with D hard to call. Trimming removed 6 bases from V and 4 bases from J, with 6 bases in between. The V gene's germline CDR1 is SNHLY and CDR2 FYNNEI. CDR3 length: 12 residues. DNA of the CDR3: TGTGCCAGCAGACACTATAATGAAAAACTGTTTTTT. Translation: CASRHYNEKLFF.

V and J are TRBV5-4 and TRBJ2-3, with TRBD2 matching 10 bases. Unmatched junction bases numbered 8, after V lost 5 bases and J lost 5 bases. Germline lookup yields CDR1 SGHNT and CDR2 YYREEE (reference sequence). There are 15 residues in the CDR3. CDR3 coding DNA: TGTGCCAGCAGGCCTCTAGCGGGAGCTGAAGATACGCAGTATTTT. It specifies CASRPLAGAEDTQYF. The entire variable domain, with the rest obtained from reference TRBV5-4 and TRBJ2-3, is as follows: ETGVTQSPTHLIKTRGQQVTLRCSSQSGHNTVSWYQQALGQGPQFIFQYYREEENGRGNFPPRFSGLQFPNYSSELNVNALELDDSALYLCASRPLAGAEDTQYFGPGTRLTVL.

The gene calls are TRBV9 and TRBJ2-1, with 10 bases lining up with TRBD2. Germline CDR1 is SGDLS and CDR2 is YYNGEE. The V gene end was trimmed by 0 bases and the J gene end by 5 bases; junction bases not matched to a gene: 8. This CDR3 spans 17 amino acids. This chain's CDR3 is CASSVGASGGNDNEQFF. The CDR3 region has the DNA TGTGCCAGCAGCGTAGGGGCTAGCGGGGGAAATGACAATGAGCAGTTCTTC.